This T cell receptor (beta chain) was profiled in a study of T cells in tuberculosis (dated by TCRdb to 2016 to 2019). Notes on the research overall: The study combined CD1B tetramers and high-throughput TCR immunosequencing to characterize T cells specific for the mycobacterial lipid antigen glucose monomycolate (GMM). IGRA-negative adolescents, IGRA-positive adolescents with latent tuberculosis and adults with active tuberculosis, about 9 per group, were compared in a South African clinical cohort. Paper-wide results and their limitations: Using GEM motif frequencies, a classifier achieved under 75% accuracy, whereas a classifier built on the diverse GMM-specific repertoire got to approximately 87% accuracy (AUROC about 0.9). Smaller mean NN-distances to GMM-specific TCRs were observed in active tuberculosis TCR-alpha repertoires than in IGRA-negative controls, suggesting clonal expansion of GMM-specific TCRs. The smaller NN-distances in active tuberculosis patients were driven in part by shorter CDR3-alpha lengths, while the difference seen for TCR-beta was not statistically significant. Clinical samples were selected based on the availability of cryopreserved specimens, with adults included as active tuberculosis cases and adolescents included as controls.

At study entry, a tuberculin skin test and the QuantiFERON-TB GOLD In-Tube IGRA were used to screen adolescents for latent tuberculosis infection. Immunosequencing of unsorted cryopreserved PBMC covered, on average, approximately 100,000 T cells per clinical donor. Eleven high schools in the Worcester region of the Western Cape, South Africa, served as enrollment sites for adolescents aged 12 to 18 years. Roughly ten M. tuberculosis-infected adolescents and around ten uninfected adolescents were selected, with the two groups matched for age and sex. For the adolescents, PBMC were isolated by density centrifugation from freshly drawn heparinized blood and then cryopreserved. The immunoSEQ multiplex PCR assay was used to generate TCR libraries, with TCR-beta and/or TCR-alpha/delta assays applied to each sample. The Illumina high-throughput platform was used to sequence the amplified TCR libraries. The original pipeline was this. Clustering and dimensionality reduction relied on pairwise TCRdist distances among GMM-specific receptors from T cells that were either sorted ex vivo or expanded in vitro. Each clinical repertoire was assigned a mean NN-distance score, defined as the average TCRdist to the nearest 10% of tetramer-positive reference sequences. GEM TCR motif frequency was calculated as the fraction of unique TCRs that matched known GEM sequences in V/J usage and CDR3 length. Linear discriminant analysis with leave-one-out cross-validation, implemented in scikit-learn, was used to classify active tuberculosis. In its TCRdb copy, this immuneACCESS table keeps in-frame sequences only and misses some clones. Where compared with another copy, unresolved V genes explain less than half of these, and the others have no known cause. That table is the source of V, J and clone size, and D and trimming were worked out from the DNA. This sample comprises 45,000 or so clones, about 96% of them detected only once. The ten largest clones represent roughly 3.6% of the sample.

Comments on this clone: Which antigen it targets is not known. No clone much larger than this one lies a single base away; base qualities are absent.

From the cysteine up to the phenylalanine, the CDR3 has a length of 14 residues. Solely the CDR3 DNA is kept, with 42 bases framed from the first base. Relative to germline, V is missing 1 base and J is missing 7 bases, with 4 bases of the junction outside any gene match. The germline V gene (reference sequence) provides CDR1 SGHNT and CDR2 YYREEE. Recombination joined TRBV5-4 with TRBJ1-2, with TRBD1 matching 10 junction bases. The receptor's source is a donor aged 5-35 years with latent tuberculosis or without tuberculosis infection. The sequenced material came from PBMCs. CDR3 reads: CASSLIDRGLGYTF. The DNA sequence is given as TGTGCCAGCAGCTTGATCGACAGGGGGCTTGGCTACACCTTC.